Presented here are 21 T cell receptor beta chains from one specimen sequenced in a study of blood T cell repertoires in COVID-19. TCRdb's copy holds only in-frame clones and misses some; the assay was immunoSEQ multiplex PCR. Of around 180,000 clones in the sample, 88% were seen once. Sequencing was done on a sample of peripheral blood. These receptors all stem from a man between 60 and 70 years old with acute or convalescent COVID-19.

DNA for the CDR3: TGTGCCACCAGTGATTGGAGAGACACAGATACGCAGTATTTT. Encoded protein: CATSDWRDTDTQYF. The V and J genes are TRBV24-1 and TRBJ2-3; no reliable D call. CDR1 KGHDR and CDR2 SFDVKD come from the germline V gene. The CDR3 is 14 amino acids. Trimming cost V 2 bases and J 2 bases, with 7 bases left between them.

The V and J genes are TRBV7-6 and TRBJ2-1, with 7 bases aligning to TRBD1. The CDR3 contains 15 residues. The V and J ends lost 5 bases and 6 bases, in that order; junction bases with no gene match: 10. The germline CDR1 and CDR2 sequences are SGHVS and FNYEAQ. The CDR3 loop reads CASSREGDRGNEQFF. The CDR3 DNA follows: TGTGCCAGCAGCCGGGAAGGGGACAGAGGCAATGAGCAGTTCTTC.

J is TRBJ1-1 and V is TRBV2; D unresolved. The V end was cut by 7 bases, the J end by 4 bases, with 16 bases between. Germline-derived CDR1 and CDR2 are SNHLY and FYNNEI. The CDR3 covers 14 residues. CDR3 in DNA: TGTGCCAGCACCTCCGAGAGGGCGGGCACTGAAGCTTTCTTT. Protein: CASTSERAGTEAFF.

The chain has TRBV27 and TRBJ2-7; 10 nucleotides match TRBD1. The CDR3 has 14 residues. In germline, CDR1 is MNHEY, CDR2 SMNVEV (reference sequence). J was trimmed by 2 bases and V by 5 bases; bases with no gene match: 3. The CDR3: CASSVTGGPYEQYF. The CDR3 nucleotides are TGTGCCAGCAGTGTGACAGGGGGCCCCTACGAGCAGTACTTC.

This clone was seen a single time. The CDR3 DNA follows: TGTGCCAGCAGTCCTATCAAGCAGTACTTC. The encoded protein is CASSPIKQYF. This sequence joins TRBV11-3 and TRBJ2-7; D unclear. This CDR3 region has 10 residues. Germline assignment: CDR1 SGHNT and CDR2 YENEEA. Trimming shortened V by 6 bases and J by 8 bases, and 8 bases separated the two germline ends.

The rearrangement uses TRBV29-1 and TRBJ1-1; TRBD1 is a possible D gene (5 bases). CDR3 length equals 11 residues. The germline V and J ends were trimmed by 7 bases and 1 base, with 7 bases remaining between them. Germline assignment: CDR1 SQVTM and CDR2 ANQGSEA. CDR3 DNA sequence: TGCAGCGCTGACAGGAACACTGAAGCTTTCTTT. Translating gives CSADRNTEAFF.

The chain is built from TRBV10-3 and TRBJ1-5; D uncertain. The CDR3 length is 15 residues. Germline lookup yields CDR1 ENHRY and CDR2 SYGVKD. Trimming stripped 0 bases from V and 0 bases from J, with 6 bases between. The CDR3 DNA follows: TGTGCCATCAGTGAGTCTGCAGTTAGCAATCAGCCCCAGCATTTT. It is translated as CAISESAVSNQPQHF.

This chain joins TRBV9 and TRBJ2-3; 7 bases align to TRBD1. CDR1 is SGDLS and CDR2 is YYNGEE in the germline V gene. V was pared by 4 bases and J by 2 bases, with 10 bases of the junction left unmatched. This CDR3 contains 16 residues. The CDR3 spells CASSPRQGPYTDTQYF. DNA for the CDR3: TGTGCCAGCAGCCCCCGACAGGGTCCTTACACAGATACGCAGTATTTT.

CDR3 in amino acids: CASSSGQAFGGANVLTF. The CDR3 nucleotides are TGTGCCAGTAGTAGTGGACAGGCGTTTGGTGGGGCCAACGTCCTGACTTTC. This chain connects TRBV19 to TRBJ2-6; 7 bases are a match to TRBD1. CDR1 and CDR2 (germline): LNHDA, SQIVND (reference sequence). J gave up 3 bases and V 4 bases, and 9 bases lay outside the gene matches. The CDR3 has 17 residues.

The genes are TRBV12-5 and TRBJ2-7; TRBD2 might be the D (5 bases). The V end lost 0 bases, the J end lost 0 bases, and 9 bases lay between the germline ends. The V gene's germline CDR1 is LGHNT and CDR2 FRNRAP. The CDR3 consists of 15 residues. Here the CDR3 DNA reads TGTGCTAGTGGTTTGGTACGAGGGTACTCCTACGAGCAGTACTTC. Amino acids: CASGLVRGYSYEQYF.

This clone was observed a handful of times. The V gene is TRBV6-4, the J gene TRBJ2-3, with 7 bases fitting TRBD1. The CDR3 spans 13 residues. Germline CDR1 reads MRHNA; CDR2 reads SNTAGT. V was clipped by 6 bases and J by 5 bases; unmatched bases: 5. CDR3 bases: TGTGCCAGCAGCGTAGACAGGGAAGATACGCAGTATTTT. Its translation is CASSVDREDTQYF.

The chain recombines TRBV28 with TRBJ1-1; D is unresolved. The V and J ends lost 2 bases and 3 bases respectively, with 4 bases between them. Germline CDR1 MDHEN, CDR2 SYDVKM. The CDR3 extends over 12 amino acids. Here the CDR3 reads CASSLTDTEAFF. The CDR3 nucleotides read TGTGCCAGCAGTTTAACAGACACTGAAGCTTTCTTT.

The J gene is TRBJ2-7, the V gene TRBV7-8; 11 nucleotides match TRBD2. CDR3 length: 16 residues. The V gene end was trimmed by 6 bases and the J gene end by 1 base; junction bases not matched to a gene: 8. Germline CDR1 SGHVS, CDR2 FQNEAQ. CDR3 residues: CASRIGLAGGSYEQYF. CDR3 nucleotides: TGTGCCAGCAGAATAGGGCTAGCGGGAGGTTCCTACGAGCAGTACTTC.

With respect to this clone: Other DNA sequences in this sample translate to the same CDR3. V gene TRBV18 combines with J gene TRBJ1-2; TRBD1 aligns across 8 bases. The CDR3 covers 15 residues. Germline values: CDR1 KGHSH, CDR2 LQKENI. The ends lost 6 bases at V and 3 bases at J; junction bases unmatched: 9. CDR3 protein: CASSQTGQGDYGYTF. CDR3 sequence (DNA): TGTGCCAGCTCTCAAACCGGACAGGGAGACTATGGCTACACCTTC.

The rearrangement uses TRBV7-9 and TRBJ1-5; D unresolved. Deletions cut 4 bases from V and 4 bases from J, with 11 bases between. The CDR3 has 14 residues. Germline CDR1 is SEHNR and CDR2 is FQNEAQ (reference sequence). Written as DNA, the CDR3 is TGTGCCAGCAGCTCCGTACTAGGGAATCAGCCCCAGCATTTT. Encoded protein: CASSSVLGNQPQHF.

The V call is TRBV10-3, the J call TRBJ2-2; D gene unclear. The CDR3 length is 15 residues. V was pared by 0 bases and J by 7 bases, with 12 bases between. Germline CDR1 and CDR2: ENHRY and SYGVKD. The CDR3 DNA reads TGTGCCATCAGTGAGTCGAGCTTCTTGGTCGGGGAGCTGTTTTTT. Amino acids: CAISESSFLVGELFF.

The chain employs TRBV27 and TRBJ2-1; D is uncertain. The CDR3 runs to 15 residues. V was trimmed by 5 bases and J by 2 bases, leaving 13 bases between them. Per germline, CDR1 MNHEY and CDR2 SMNVEV (reference sequence). CDR3 coding DNA: TGTGCCAGCAGTATAAGAGGAATCCCCTACAATGAGCAGTTCTTC. Its translation is CASSIRGIPYNEQFF.

J is TRBJ1-2 and V is TRBV29-1, with 9 bases that match TRBD1. V was clipped by 7 bases and J by 3 bases; unmatched bases: 6. Germline lookup yields CDR1 SQVTM and CDR2 ANQGSEA. This CDR3 contains 13 residues. The CDR3 coding sequence is TGCAGCGCCGAGGGACAGGGAGACTATGGCTACACCTTC. It codes for CSAEGQGDYGYTF.

CDR3 nucleotide sequence: TGCGCCAGCAGCATAGCGGGGGTTTCTTCGGATACGCAGTATTTT. Encoded protein: CASSIAGVSSDTQYF. The V call is TRBV5-1, the J call TRBJ2-3; 9 bases line up with TRBD2. Germline V gives CDR1 SGHRS, CDR2 YFSETQ. The CDR3 has 15 residues. Trimming took 4 bases from V and 6 from J; bases not matched to a gene: 9.

This chain uses TRBV5-4 with TRBJ1-1; no clear D gene. Germline CDR1 is SGHNT and CDR2 is YYREEE (reference sequence). CDR3 size: 13 residues. Trimming took 1 base from V and 4 from J, leaving 8 bases between them. The CDR3 bases are TGTGCCAGCAGCTTGTTAAGGAGCACTGAAGCTTTCTTT. This translates into CASSLLRSTEAFF.

The V call is TRBV6-5, the J call TRBJ1-5, with 8 positions matching TRBD1. CDR3 size: 13 residues. Germline V lookup: CDR1 MNHEY, CDR2 SVGAGI. With V trimmed by 7 bases and J by 6 bases, 5 bases remained unmatched. This CDR3 reads CASMHRGTQPQHF. CDR3 bases: TGTGCCAGCATGCACAGGGGGACTCAGCCCCAGCATTTT.